This TCR beta chain was identified in a study of blood T cell repertoires in COVID-19. Clones were read by immunoSEQ multiplex PCR, and TCRdb kept only the in-frame ones, dropping some. The sample includes 350,000 to 400,000 clones, approximately 92% of them seen just once. Trimming removed 4 bases from V and 7 bases from J, with 14 bases in between. This CDR3 region has 14 residues. CDR1 and CDR2 from the germline V gene are KGHSH and LQKENI. The material sequenced was PBMCs or T cells enriched from blood (not recorded which). This clonotype originated in a man between 18 and 35 years old who had recovered from COVID-19. The rearrangement joins TRBV18 to TRBJ2-1, with D possibly TRBD1 on 8 matching bases. CDR3 DNA: TGTGCCAGCTCACGCGGGGGACAGGTGAATGAGCAGTTCTTC. Its protein product is CASSRGGQVNEQFF. Full variable domain (rest looked up from reference TRBV18 and TRBJ2-1): NAGVMQNPRHLVRRRGQEARLRCSPMKGHSHVYWYRQLPEEGLKFMVYLQKENIIDESGMPKERFSAEFPKEGPSILRIQQVVRGDSAAYFCASSRGGQVNEQFFGPGTRLTVL.